This T cell receptor (beta chain) is from a study of cytomegalovirus exposure and HLA in healthy donors. CDR3 length: 19 amino acids. Germline CDR1 is SGHNT and CDR2 is YENEEA. Trimming removed 1 base at V and 0 bases at J, with 19 bases between. Researchers ran the PCR with 60 Vbeta and 13 Jbeta primers. Here immunoSEQ multiplex PCR was the method, and the copy in TCRdb shows in-frame clones only, minus some. The profile covers about 170,000 clones, with roughly four fifths appearing a single time and less than 2% taken by the ten largest. The chain is built from TRBV11-3 and TRBJ1-5; maybe TRBD1 (6 bases). Sequenced material: PBMCs. This TCR came from a woman aged 18 to 35 in good health and CMV-seronegative. This CDR3 reads CASSLVLGDRSYSNQPQHF. For the CDR3, the DNA is TGTGCCAGCAGCTTAGTTCTCGGCGACAGGTCCTATAGCAATCAGCCCCAGCATTTT.